A single TCR beta chain is shown here with its context. In the study's own analysis: Reference gene primer amplification gave nucleated cell count estimates. Clones were sequenced by immunoSEQ multiplex PCR, and TCRdb holds only the in-frame ones, with some missing. V and J calls and clone size are those listed in that table; D and trimming were worked out from the DNA. There are 150,000 to 170,000 clones in the sample; 85% occur only once, and 8.3% lies in the top ten. This sample is drawn from a study of blood T cell repertoires in COVID-19. Study in general: Some COVID-19 samples were acute and others convalescent; all came from the United States, Italy and Spain.

This CDR3 comprises 17 residues. The V segment lost 5 bases and the J segment 5 bases; nucleotides outside the gene matches: 10. Germline V gives CDR1 SEHNR, CDR2 FQNEAQ (reference sequence). J is TRBJ2-5 and V is TRBV7-9; the match to TRBD2 covers 14 bases. The TCR was taken from a woman aged 60 to 75 with COVID-19, enrolled during active disease. Sample: peripheral blood. The CDR3 protein is CASSRGLAGGLGETQYF. CDR3 in DNA: TGTGCCAGCAGCCGAGGACTAGCGGGGGGACTGGGGGAGACCCAGTACTTC.